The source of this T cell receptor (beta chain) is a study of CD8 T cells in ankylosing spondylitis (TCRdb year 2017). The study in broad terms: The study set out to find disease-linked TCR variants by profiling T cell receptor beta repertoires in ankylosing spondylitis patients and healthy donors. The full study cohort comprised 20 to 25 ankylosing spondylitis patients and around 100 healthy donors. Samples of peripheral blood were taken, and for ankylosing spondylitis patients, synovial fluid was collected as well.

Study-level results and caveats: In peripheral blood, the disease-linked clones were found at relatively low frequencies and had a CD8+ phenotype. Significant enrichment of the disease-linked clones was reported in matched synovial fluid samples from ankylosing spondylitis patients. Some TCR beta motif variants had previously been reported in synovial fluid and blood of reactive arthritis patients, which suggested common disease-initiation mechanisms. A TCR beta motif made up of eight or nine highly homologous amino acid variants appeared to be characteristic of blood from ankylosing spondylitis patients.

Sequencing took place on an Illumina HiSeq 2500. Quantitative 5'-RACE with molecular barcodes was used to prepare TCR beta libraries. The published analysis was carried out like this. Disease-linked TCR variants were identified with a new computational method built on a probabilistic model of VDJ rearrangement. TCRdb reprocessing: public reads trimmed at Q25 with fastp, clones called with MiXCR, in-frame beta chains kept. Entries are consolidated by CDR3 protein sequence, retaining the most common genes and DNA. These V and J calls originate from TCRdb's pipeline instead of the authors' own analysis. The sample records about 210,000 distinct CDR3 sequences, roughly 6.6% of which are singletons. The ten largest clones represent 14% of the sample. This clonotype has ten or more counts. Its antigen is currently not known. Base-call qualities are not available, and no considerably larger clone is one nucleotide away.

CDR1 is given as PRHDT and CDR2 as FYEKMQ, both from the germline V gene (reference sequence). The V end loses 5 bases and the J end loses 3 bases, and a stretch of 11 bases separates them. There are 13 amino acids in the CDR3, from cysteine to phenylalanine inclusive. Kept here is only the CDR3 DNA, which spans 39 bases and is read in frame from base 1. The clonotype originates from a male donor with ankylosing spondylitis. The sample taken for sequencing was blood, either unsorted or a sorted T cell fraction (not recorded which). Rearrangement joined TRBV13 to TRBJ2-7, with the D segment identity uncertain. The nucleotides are TGTGCCAGCAGCACAACCGAAATCTACGAGCAGTACTTC. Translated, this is CASSTTEIYEQYF.